The present T cell receptor beta chain was sequenced within a study of cytomegalovirus exposure and HLA in healthy donors. Whole-study results and caveats: Likely technical artifact: a cluster of highly shared sequence variants.

Note on this clone: The antigen is undetermined.

The length of the CDR3 is 17 residues. The germline V gene encodes CDR1 SGHAT and CDR2 FQNNGV. V lost 5 bases to trimming and J lost 2 bases; unmatched junction nucleotides: 6. PCR primers comprised 60 Vbeta and 13 Jbeta primers. Clones were read by immunoSEQ multiplex PCR, and TCRdb kept only the in-frame ones, dropping some. The sample has 90,000 to 100,000 clones; less than 80% are singletons. The clonotype comes from a man aged 35 to 55 in good health and CMV-seronegative. Sequencing input: PBMCs. The chain carries TRBV11-2 and TRBJ2-6; 10 nucleotides match TRBD1. CDR3 protein: CASSHRDRGTGANVLTF. The CDR3, as DNA: TGTGCCAGCAGCCACAGGGACAGGGGTACTGGGGCCAACGTCCTGACTTTC.